The 18 T cell receptor beta chains given below trace back to one sample, sequenced in a study of blood T cell repertoires in COVID-19. The data were produced by immunoSEQ multiplex PCR, yet TCRdb's version contains in-frame clones alone and is incomplete. The sample carries 200,000 to 300,000 clones, roughly 80% recorded once. Sample: peripheral blood. Receptor source: a man in his 60s with acute or convalescent COVID-19.

The chain recombines TRBV5-8 with TRBJ1-5; possible D gene TRBD1, 6 bases. V lost 4 bases to trimming and J lost 1 base, with 18 bases between them. CDR1 is SGHTS and CDR2 is YDEGEE in the germline V gene. This CDR3 has 17 residues. The CDR3 DNA reads TGTGCCAGCAGCCAGTGGGGTGAACAGGGAAGCAATCAGCCCCAGCATTTT. This encodes CASSQWGEQGSNQPQHF.

This chain connects TRBV2 to TRBJ2-5; unclear D gene. The CDR3 sequence is 11 residues long. Germline assignment: CDR1 SNHLY and CDR2 FYNNEI. V lost 7 bases and J 7 bases, leaving 10 bases between the germline ends. The CDR3 DNA is TGTGCCAGCAAAGCCCCGGGGACCCAGTACTTC. This codes for CASKAPGTQYF.

The chain carries TRBV4-1 and TRBJ1-1; 7 positions agree with TRBD1. The trim removed 0 bases at V and 6 bases at J, leaving 7 bases unmatched. Germline V CDR1 and CDR2: MGHRA, YSYEKL. The CDR3 runs to 15 residues. The CDR3 protein is CASSQEGRGVPEAFF. The CDR3 nucleotides are TGCGCCAGCAGCCAAGAAGGCAGGGGGGTACCTGAAGCTTTCTTT.

CDR3 coding DNA: TGCGCCAGCAGCGCAGGACAAGCCTATGGCTACACCTTC. Translated, it gives CASSAGQAYGYTF. This chain connects TRBV5-1 to TRBJ1-2; D might be TRBD1 (5 bases). This CDR3 contains 13 residues. Germline V gene lookup returns CDR1 SGHRS and CDR2 YFSETQ. The ends were cut back, 4 bases at V and 4 bases at J, with 11 bases in the middle.

This chain's CDR3 is CASSQDTMAQPQHF. CDR3 bases: TGCGCCAGCAGCCAAGATACTATGGCTCAGCCCCAGCATTTT. This rearrangement joins TRBV4-1 to TRBJ1-5, with D unclear. V dropped 0 bases and J dropped 6 bases, with 9 bases sitting between them. The CDR3 is 14 residues long. The germline gives CDR1 MGHRA, CDR2 YSYEKL.

The V call is TRBV6-5, the J call TRBJ2-7, with 12 bases lining up with TRBD2. This CDR3 is 15 amino acids long. Germline V gene lookup returns CDR1 MNHEY and CDR2 SVGAGI. The J segment lost 2 bases and the V segment lost 6 bases, leaving 5 bases of the junction unmatched. The CDR3 loop reads CASREPSGRAYEQYF. The CDR3 bases are TGTGCCAGCAGGGAGCCTAGCGGGAGGGCCTACGAGCAGTACTTC.

The chain employs TRBV2 and TRBJ2-5; D may be TRBD2 (5 bases). With 7 bases removed from V and 5 bases from J, the gap between germline ends came to 20 bases. CDR3 length: 15 amino acids. CDR1 is SNHLY and CDR2 is FYNNEI in the germline V gene. The CDR3 protein is CASKGYSGGGETQYF. As DNA, the CDR3 is TGTGCCAGCAAAGGCTACTCAGGAGGTGGGGAGACCCAGTACTTC.

The rearrangement links TRBV27 to TRBJ2-7, with TRBD2 as a possible D gene (6 bases). The CDR3 runs to 14 residues. V was shortened by 2 bases and J by 0 bases, with 8 bases between the two germline ends. Germline assignment: CDR1 MNHEY and CDR2 SMNVEV (reference sequence). CDR3 in amino acids: CASSLRRDSYEQYF. The CDR3 coding sequence is TGTGCCAGCAGTTTACGGCGGGACTCCTACGAGCAGTACTTC.

As DNA, the CDR3 is TGTGCCATCAGGCAGGGGGGCGAAGAGACCCAGTACTTC. This codes for CAIRQGGEETQYF. The rearrangement links TRBV10-3 to TRBJ2-5, with D perhaps matching TRBD1 (7 bases). CDR3 length equals 13 residues. Trimming removed 6 bases at V and 3 bases at J, with 11 bases between. CDR1 is ENHRY, CDR2 SYGVKD, per germline.

In this sample, this clone turned up once. The chain combines TRBV10-1 with TRBJ1-2; D is unclear. CDR3 length equals 19 residues. CDR1 WNHNN and CDR2 SYGVQD come from the germline V gene (reference sequence). V gave up 2 bases and J gave up 2 bases, with 24 bases separating them. The DNA for the CDR3 is TGCGCCAGCAGTGAGATATACAGTCACCAGTTGGGTGGAAACTATGGCTACACCTTC. Amino acid sequence: CASSEIYSHQLGGNYGYTF.

This clone was detected once. The V and J genes are TRBV7-3 and TRBJ2-2; D possibly corresponds to TRBD2 (6 bases). Trimming stripped 6 bases from V and 5 bases from J, with 7 bases between. The CDR3 is 12 residues long. From germline, CDR1 is SGHTA and CDR2 FQGTGA. The CDR3 loop is CASSRGTGELFF. The CDR3 nucleotides read TGTGCCAGCAGTCGGGGGACCGGGGAGCTGTTTTTT.

The genes are TRBV5-1 and TRBJ2-6, with D perhaps matching TRBD1 (5 bases). Trimming removed 3 bases from V and 2 bases from J, with 15 bases in between. The CDR3 is 17 amino acids. Germline CDR1 is SGHRS and CDR2 is YFSETQ. CDR3 sequence: CASSSTSPGPGANVLTF. The CDR3 nucleotides read TGCGCCAGCAGCTCAACCTCACCAGGGCCTGGGGCCAACGTCCTGACTTTC. Full variable domain (rest looked up from reference TRBV5-1 and TRBJ2-6): KAGVTQTPRYLIKTRGQQVTLSCSPISGHRSVSWYQQTPGQGLQFLFEYFSETQRNKGNFPGRFSGRQFSNSRSEMNVSTLELGDSALYLCASSSTSPGPGANVLTFGAGSRLTVL.

This clone has only a few counts. The chain carries TRBV7-2 and TRBJ1-5; TRBD1 is a possible D gene (6 bases). The germline gives CDR1 SGHTA, CDR2 FQGNSA. This CDR3 has 17 residues. Trimming pared 3 bases from V and 10 bases from J, leaving 25 bases between. This chain's CDR3 is CASSLGPRGRGNSPQHF. For the CDR3, the DNA is TGTGCCAGCAGCTTGGGCCCCAGGGGCAGAGGGAATAGCCCCCAGCATTTT. Full variable domain (outside the CDR3, taken from reference TRBV7-2 and TRBJ1-5): GAGVSQSPSNKVTEKGKDVELRCDPISGHTALYWYRQSLGQGLEFLIYFQGNSAPDKSGLPSDRFSAERTGGSVSTLTIQRTQQEDSAVYLCASSLGPRGRGNSPQHFGDGTRLSIL.

This clone showed up many times. The chain has TRBV4-1 and TRBJ1-3, with D perhaps TRBD1 (5 bases). The CDR3 consists of 17 residues. Trimming removed 2 bases at V and 0 bases at J, with 14 bases between. Germline CDR1 MGHRA, CDR2 YSYEKL. DNA for the CDR3: TGCGCCAGCAGCCAAACTACGACAGTCTTCTCTGGAAACACCATATATTTT. Its translation: CASSQTTTVFSGNTIYF.

This chain joins TRBV6-5 and TRBJ2-7, with 9 bases aligning to TRBD1. The CDR3 is 14 residues long. Germline CDR1 MNHEY, CDR2 SVGAGI. Germline trimming cut 6 bases from V and 4 bases from J; bases unmatched to any gene: 7. CDR3 in DNA: TGTGCCAGCAGGGGGGGGACAGGGACGTACGAGCAGTACTTC. Residues: CASRGGTGTYEQYF.

This clone occurred a few times. V and J are TRBV9 and TRBJ1-6, with D tentatively TRBD1 (5 bases). Germline loops: CDR1 SGDLS, CDR2 YYNGEE. The V end was cut by 3 bases, the J end by 5 bases, with 12 bases between. The CDR3 contains 15 residues. CDR3 region: CASSASQGNNSPLHF. For the CDR3, the DNA is TGTGCCAGCAGCGCAAGTCAGGGAAATAATTCACCCCTCCACTTT. The complete variable domain, with remaining parts taken from reference TRBV9 and TRBJ1-6, reads DSGVTQTPKHLITATGQRVTLRCSPRSGDLSVYWYQQSLDQGLQFLIQYYNGEERAKGNILERFSAQQFPDLHSELNLSSLELGDSALYFCASSASQGNNSPLHFGNGTRLTVT.

The J gene is TRBJ1-5, the V gene TRBV7-2; 8 positions match TRBD1. Germline CDR1 reads SGHTA; CDR2 reads FQGNSA. Trimming at V came to 2 bases and at J to 3 bases, leaving 3 bases not matched to a gene. The CDR3 length is 15 residues. The CDR3 coding sequence is TGTGCCAGCAGCTTAAACAGGGGGTTCAATCAGCCCCAGCATTTT. It is translated as CASSLNRGFNQPQHF.

The chain has TRBV6-1 and TRBJ2-2; 12 nucleotides line up with TRBD2. The germline V gene encodes CDR1 MNHNS and CDR2 SASEGT. V lost 3 bases and J lost 5; bases outside the gene matches: 4. This CDR3 spans 16 amino acids. This chain's CDR3 is CASSETSGRSTGELFF. In DNA, the CDR3 is TGTGCCAGCAGTGAGACTAGCGGGAGATCGACCGGGGAGCTGTTTTTT.